This T cell receptor (beta chain) was sequenced for a study of post-analysis software for immune sequencing data. As for the study in general: Included among the disease courses, which were recorded for the cohort, were relapsing-remitting, secondary progressive and progressive-relapsing multiple sclerosis. Findings of the study overall: Among roughly five TRBV segments more frequent in patients than controls were TRBV5-6, TRBV5-1 and TRBV20-1. F measure grouped same-batch samples tightly together.

The germline CDR1 and CDR2 sequences are SGHVS and FNYEAQ. Unmatched junction bases numbered 9, after V lost 8 bases and J lost 5 bases. There are 14 residues in the CDR3. The table lists this clonotype with a few counts. Its target is not known. Every TCR beta cDNA library bore unique molecular identifiers. From the PCR reads, TCRdb called clonotypes with MiXCR, one entry per CDR3 protein. In the table there are about 400,000 distinct CDR3 sequences, 30% to 45% of which are singletons. Material: blood. The gene calls are TRBV7-6 and TRBJ2-1, with 7 bases matching TRBD1. The sequence came from a girl aged 5 to 17 with multiple sclerosis. In nucleotides, the CDR3 is TGTGCCAGCGCATCGCAACAGGGGAACAATGAGCAGTTCTTC. Its protein is CASASQQGNNEQFF.